The 12 T cell receptor beta chains given below trace back to one sample, sequenced in a study of neoadjuvant anti-PD-1 for oral cavity cancer. Time point of the sample: after neoadjuvant nivolumab, at surgical resection. The protocol was immunoSEQ multiplex PCR, while the TCRdb copy is restricted to in-frame clones and leaves out a portion. The sample carries about 42,000 clones, approximately 80% recorded once. The source was PBMCs, collected after nivolumab (anti-PD-1) treatment. The receptors originated from a person aged 35-79 years with oral cavity squamous cell carcinoma.

The rearrangement links TRBV5-1 to TRBJ2-5, with 11 bases matching TRBD1. The germline gives CDR1 SGHRS, CDR2 YFSETQ. With 1 base clipped from V and 4 bases from J, the junction kept 6 bases outside the gene matches. There are 16 residues in the CDR3. CDR3 region: CASSLTGTGGIETQYF. The CDR3 DNA sequence: TGCGCCAGCAGCTTGACAGGGACAGGGGGGATAGAGACCCAGTACTTC.

This clone was seen only once. This chain links TRBV5-1 with TRBJ2-3; either TRBD1 or TRBD2 may fit D (5 bases each). The CDR3 runs to 17 residues. Trimming left V 1 base short and J 0 bases short, with 15 bases between. The germline CDR1 and CDR2 sequences are SGHRS and YFSETQ. As DNA, the CDR3 is TGCGCCAGCAGCTTGACTAGGGGAACCGCTAGCACAGATACGCAGTATTTT. It codes for CASSLTRGTASTDTQYF.

The chain has TRBV5-1 and TRBJ1-1; 9 bases fit TRBD1. V shed 0 bases, J shed 5 bases, and the junction held 2 bases outside the gene matches. This CDR3 has 14 amino acids. Per germline, CDR1 SGHRS and CDR2 YFSETQ. The CDR3 spells CASSLGQGGTEAFF. As DNA, the CDR3 is TGCGCCAGCAGCTTGGGACAGGGGGGGACTGAAGCTTTCTTT. Full variable domain (remainder filled in from reference TRBV5-1 and TRBJ1-1): KAGVTQTPRYLIKTRGQQVTLSCSPISGHRSVSWYQQTPGQGLQFLFEYFSETQRNKGNFPGRFSGRQFSNSRSEMNVSTLELGDSALYLCASSLGQGGTEAFFGQGTRLTVV.

This clone has more than one count but fewer than ten. The chain couples TRBV5-1 to TRBJ2-2; the match to TRBD1 covers 9 bases. Unmatched junction bases numbered 7, after V lost 3 bases and J lost 7 bases. From germline, CDR1 is SGHRS and CDR2 YFSETQ. This CDR3 comprises 15 residues. CDR3 sequence reads: CASSSRDRANGELFF. The CDR3 DNA reads TGCGCCAGCAGCTCCCGGGACAGGGCTAACGGGGAGCTGTTTTTT.

V usage is TRBV6-1 and J usage is TRBJ1-5; D may be TRBD1 (6 bases). V lost 4 bases to trimming and J lost 2 bases, with 9 bases between them. CDR1 and CDR2 (germline): MNHNS, SASEGT. The CDR3 length is 14 residues. CDR3 residues: CASSADRGNQPQHF. DNA for the CDR3: TGTGCCAGCAGTGCGGACAGAGGCAATCAGCCCCAGCATTTT.

The V and J genes are TRBV5-1 and TRBJ2-7; 9 bases line up with TRBD2. Germline V CDR1 and CDR2: SGHRS, YFSETQ. V lost 4 bases to trimming and J lost 3 bases; unmatched junction nucleotides: 8. This CDR3 comprises 15 residues. The CDR3 spells CASSARGAGGYEQYF. In DNA, the CDR3 is TGCGCCAGCAGCGCTCGGGGAGCGGGGGGCTACGAGCAGTACTTC.

This chain uses TRBV19 with TRBJ2-2; 8 nucleotides align to TRBD1. CDR3 length: 15 amino acids. J gave up 5 bases and V 4 bases, and 6 bases lay outside the gene matches. Germline V gene lookup returns CDR1 LNHDA and CDR2 SQIVND (reference sequence). CDR3 DNA: TGTGCCAGTAGTAAGGGGACAGGTAAAACCGGGGAGCTGTTTTTT. Translation gives CASSKGTGKTGELFF.

The chain employs TRBV6-5 and TRBJ2-1; tentative D call: TRBD2 (6 bases). Germline V lookup: CDR1 MNHEY, CDR2 SVGAGI. The V gene lost 6 bases and the J gene lost 0 bases, with 12 bases spanning the gap. The CDR3 has 15 amino acids. The CDR3: CASSPAGGSYNEQFF. The CDR3 DNA reads TGTGCCAGCAGCCCCGCCGGGGGCTCCTACAATGAGCAGTTCTTC.

The J gene is TRBJ1-5, the V gene TRBV28, with D possibly TRBD1 on 6 matching bases. V was pared by 7 bases and J by 2 bases, with 12 bases between. The CDR3 loop spans 14 amino acids. The germline V gene has CDR1 MDHEN and CDR2 SYDVKM. The CDR3 protein is CASIGRGGNQPQHF. Here the CDR3 DNA reads TGTGCCAGCATTGGCAGGGGAGGCAATCAGCCCCAGCATTTT. Using reference TRBV28 and TRBJ1-5 for the parts outside the CDR3, the full variable domain is DVKVTQSSRYLVKRTGEKVFLECVQDMDHENMFWYRQDPGLGLRLIYFSYDVKMKEKGDIPEGYSVSREKKERFSLILESASTNQTSMYLCASIGRGGNQPQHFGDGTRLSIL.

The J gene is TRBJ2-7, the V gene TRBV7-2; D unresolved. The CDR3 contains 13 residues. The germline V gene has CDR1 SGHTA and CDR2 FQGNSA. V was clipped by 3 bases and J by 2 bases, with 8 bases between them. CDR3 sequence (DNA): TGTGCCAGCAGCTTCGGTCGCCCCTACGAGCAGTACTTC. The encoded protein is CASSFGRPYEQYF.

The sample holds a few counts of this clone. The genes are TRBV19 and TRBJ1-5, with D possibly TRBD1 on 5 matching bases. Germline CDR1 LNHDA, CDR2 SQIVND (reference sequence). The length of the CDR3 is 15 residues. The ends were cut back, 0 bases at V and 7 bases at J, with 13 bases in the middle. CDR3 DNA sequence: TGTGCCAGTAGTATAGAAGGCAGGGCCGGGCAGCCCCAGCATTTT. This gives the protein CASSIEGRAGQPQHF.

The chain carries TRBV11-3 and TRBJ1-1; D might be TRBD1 (6 bases). The V and J ends lost 3 bases and 5 bases respectively, with 16 bases between them. This CDR3 region has 15 residues. CDR1 and CDR2 (germline): SGHNT, YENEEA. The CDR3 spells CASSLNRALETEAFF. The CDR3 coding sequence is TGTGCCAGCAGCTTGAACAGGGCCCTTGAGACTGAAGCTTTCTTT.